This T cell receptor (beta chain) was recovered during a study of beta chain features in type 1 diabetes. Whole-study results and caveats: Moderate but significant shortening of TCRB CDR3s was recorded in all four CD4+ subsets from Type 1 diabetes patients. Sequencing the cDNA could make cells with high TCR expression show up more than they should.

About this clone: Its antigen is not identified.

Expressed TCRB transcripts were sequenced, since all the RNA that had been isolated was reverse transcribed. Clones were read by immunoSEQ multiplex PCR, and TCRdb kept only the in-frame ones, dropping some. The data show some 700,000 clones, under 15% seen once. The germline V gene encodes CDR1 ENHRY and CDR2 SYGVKD. The CDR3 has 12 residues. Trimming cost V 4 bases and J 8 bases, with 11 bases left between them. The V gene is TRBV10-3, the J gene TRBJ1-1, with D unresolved. Sequences were obtained from naive CD4+ T cells from blood. The receptor's source is a man aged 18-30 years with type 1 diabetes. This chain's CDR3 is CAISGTYLEAFF. DNA for the CDR3: TGTGCCATCAGTGGGACTTATCTAGAAGCTTTCTTT.